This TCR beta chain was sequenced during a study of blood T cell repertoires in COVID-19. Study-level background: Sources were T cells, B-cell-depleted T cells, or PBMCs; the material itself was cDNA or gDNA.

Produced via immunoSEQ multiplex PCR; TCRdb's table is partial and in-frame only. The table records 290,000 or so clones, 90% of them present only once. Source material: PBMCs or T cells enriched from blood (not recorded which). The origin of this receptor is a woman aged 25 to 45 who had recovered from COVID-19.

The CDR3 here is CASSLSGGQETQYF. DNA for the CDR3: TGTGCCAGCAGCTTATCGGGGGGCCAAGAGACCCAGTACTTC. The chain joins TRBV7-9 to TRBJ2-5, with 7 bases matching TRBD2. V was pared by 2 bases and J by 1 base, with 1 base of the junction left unmatched. The length of the CDR3 is 14 residues. Germline lookup yields CDR1 SEHNR and CDR2 FQNEAQ (reference sequence).